This T cell receptor beta chain was found in a study of CD8 T cells in ankylosing spondylitis. General study points: Significant enrichment of disease-linked clones was reportedly seen in matched ankylosing spondylitis synovial fluid. Existing reports had already noted some motif variants in reactive arthritis synovial fluid and blood.

Construction of TCR beta libraries was performed using quantitative 5'-RACE with molecular barcodes. TCRdb re-analysed the 5' RACE reads in MiXCR, keeping a single row per CDR3 protein. The table shows 85,000 to 100,000 distinct CDR3 sequences, with roughly 10% occurring only once. Germline-derived CDR1 and CDR2 are SGDLS and YYNGEE. The CDR3 loop spans 15 amino acids. Trimming cost V 4 bases and J 0 bases, with 11 bases left between them. This clonotype was picked up many times. What it binds is unknown. Source material: blood, either unsorted or a sorted T cell fraction (not recorded which). The chain couples TRBV9 to TRBJ1-5, with a weak D call TRBD1 (5 bases). The sequence was obtained from a male donor with ankylosing spondylitis or in good health (not recorded which). CDR3 nucleotides: TGTGCCAGCAGCCCCGACAGTTATAGCAATCAGCCCCAGCATTTT. Amino acids: CASSPDSYSNQPQHF.